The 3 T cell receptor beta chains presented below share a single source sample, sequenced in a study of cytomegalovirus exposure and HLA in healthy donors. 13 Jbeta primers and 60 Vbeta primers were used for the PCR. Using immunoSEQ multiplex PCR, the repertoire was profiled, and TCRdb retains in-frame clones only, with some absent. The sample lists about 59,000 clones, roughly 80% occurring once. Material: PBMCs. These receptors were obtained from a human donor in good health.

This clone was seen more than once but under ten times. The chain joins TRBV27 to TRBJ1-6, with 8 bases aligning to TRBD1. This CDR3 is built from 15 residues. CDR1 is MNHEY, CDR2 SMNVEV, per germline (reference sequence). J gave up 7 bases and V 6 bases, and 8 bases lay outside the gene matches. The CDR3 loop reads CASSPRTGINSPLHF. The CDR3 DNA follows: TGTGCCAGCAGCCCTCGGACAGGGATAAATTCACCCCTCCACTTT.

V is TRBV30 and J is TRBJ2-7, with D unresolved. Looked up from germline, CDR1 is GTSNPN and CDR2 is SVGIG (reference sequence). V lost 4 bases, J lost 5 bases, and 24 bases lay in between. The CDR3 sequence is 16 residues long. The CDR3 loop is CAWNPGARVGTHEQYF. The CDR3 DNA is TGTGCCTGGAATCCCGGCGCCCGGGTTGGAACCCACGAGCAGTACTTC.

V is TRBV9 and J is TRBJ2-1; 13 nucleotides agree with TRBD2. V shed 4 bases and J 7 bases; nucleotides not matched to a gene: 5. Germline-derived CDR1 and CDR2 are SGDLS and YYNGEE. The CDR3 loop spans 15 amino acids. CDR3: CASSLWTSGRNEQFF. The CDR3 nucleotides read TGTGCCAGCAGCCTTTGGACTAGCGGGAGAAATGAGCAGTTCTTC. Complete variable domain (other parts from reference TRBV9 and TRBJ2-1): DSGVTQTPKHLITATGQRVTLRCSPRSGDLSVYWYQQSLDQGLQFLIQYYNGEERAKGNILERFSAQQFPDLHSELNLSSLELGDSALYFCASSLWTSGRNEQFFGPGTRLTVL.